Each of the 27 T cell receptor beta chains below was sequenced from the same sample in a study of blood T cell repertoires in COVID-19. Generated by immunoSEQ multiplex PCR, the TCRdb table keeps only in-frame clones and is missing some. This table holds some 140,000 clones, roughly 84% found once. Sequencing input: peripheral blood. Receptor source: a woman in her sixties or seventies with COVID-19, enrolled during active disease.

The V gene is TRBV5-1, the J gene TRBJ2-3; D is unclear. CDR3 length: 15 amino acids. Trimming left V 3 bases short and J 1 base short, with 12 bases between. Germline V lookup: CDR1 SGHRS, CDR2 YFSETQ. The CDR3 here is CASSSGHQGTDTQYF. In DNA, the CDR3 is TGCGCCAGCAGCTCTGGGCACCAAGGCACAGATACGCAGTATTTT.

The V gene is TRBV13, the J gene TRBJ1-2; D is perhaps TRBD1 (5 bases). The CDR3 spans 15 residues. CDR1 is PRHDT, CDR2 FYEKMQ, per germline (reference sequence). V lost 4 bases to trimming and J lost 8 bases, with 20 bases between them. The CDR3 is CASSSPTAFPQGYTF. DNA of the CDR3: TGTGCCAGCAGCTCCCCGACAGCTTTTCCGCAAGGCTACACCTTC.

The chain recombines TRBV2 with TRBJ1-5, with D possibly matching TRBD1 (6 bases). Trimming cost V 6 bases and J 1 base, with 13 bases left between them. The CDR3 spans 15 residues. The V gene's germline CDR1 is SNHLY and CDR2 FYNNEI. CDR3 in amino acids: CASRKGTGSNQPQHF. The CDR3 nucleotides read TGTGCCAGCAGAAAAGGCACAGGGAGCAATCAGCCCCAGCATTTT.

This sequence joins TRBV3-1 (or the pseudogene TRBV3-2) and TRBJ2-6; possibly TRBD2 for D (6 bases). The germline V gene has CDR1 LGHDT and CDR2 YNNKEL (reference sequence). V was trimmed by 4 bases and J by 0 bases, leaving 13 bases between them. The CDR3 is 17 residues long. The CDR3 nucleotides read TGTGCCAGCAGCCTCTCCCTTAGCGGCTCTGGGGCCAACGTCCTGACTTTC. Residues: CASSLSLSGSGANVLTF.

V is TRBV5-8 and J is TRBJ1-4; 7 positions match TRBD1. The junction had 1 base not matched to a gene; V was cut back by 1 base and J by 4 bases. CDR3 length: 14 amino acids. Germline V lookup: CDR1 SGHTS, CDR2 YDEGEE. Here the CDR3 reads CASSLTGVNEKLFF. CDR3 coding DNA: TGTGCCAGCAGCTTGACAGGGGTTAATGAAAAACTGTTTTTT. The variable domain in full, with the rest retrieved from reference TRBV5-8 and TRBJ1-4, is EAGVTQSPTHLIKTRGQQATLRCSPISGHTSVYWYQQALGLGLQFLLWYDEGEERNRGNFPPRFSGRQFPNYSSELNVNALELEDSALYLCASSLTGVNEKLFFGSGTQLSVL.

This chain connects TRBV2 to TRBJ1-4; D is uncertain. The CDR3 totals 14 residues. With 4 bases removed from V and 8 bases from J, the gap between germline ends came to 14 bases. Germline-derived CDR1 and CDR2 are SNHLY and FYNNEI. CDR3 bases: TGTGCCAGCAGTGTTGAGGGCAACATAGAAAAACTGTTTTTT. This gives the protein CASSVEGNIEKLFF.

This clone came up many times. The chain joins TRBV9 to TRBJ1-2; D possibly corresponds to TRBD1 (5 bases). V was trimmed by 0 bases and J by 3 bases, leaving 15 bases between them. Germline CDR1 is SGDLS and CDR2 is YYNGEE. The CDR3 covers 16 residues. CDR3 sequence: CASSVDGGGSHYGYTF. CDR3 DNA: TGTGCCAGCAGCGTAGACGGGGGAGGGAGCCACTATGGCTACACCTTC.

The rearrangement joins TRBV19 to TRBJ1-1, with D possibly matching TRBD1 (6 bases). Trimming cost V 2 bases and J 3 bases, with 19 bases left between them. The CDR3 runs to 17 residues. Looked up from germline, CDR1 is LNHDA and CDR2 is SQIVND (reference sequence). This chain's CDR3 is CASSIYRPRGRHTEAFF. The CDR3 DNA reads as TGTGCCAGTAGTATATATCGACCCAGGGGTAGGCACACTGAAGCTTTCTTT.

The chain recombines TRBV5-1 with TRBJ1-1, with D possibly being TRBD1 (6 bases). Between the trimmed V and J ends, which lost 3 bases and 1 base, there was a span of 10 bases. Looked up from germline, CDR1 is SGHRS and CDR2 is YFSETQ. The CDR3 runs to 14 residues. The CDR3 sequence is CASSWGTPNTEAFF. The CDR3 coding sequence is TGCGCCAGCAGCTGGGGGACACCGAACACTGAAGCTTTCTTT.

This rearrangement joins TRBV6-1 to TRBJ2-1; D might be TRBD1 (5 bases). This CDR3 comprises 15 residues. Per germline, CDR1 MNHNS and CDR2 SASEGT. Trimming removed 5 bases from V and 6 bases from J, with 17 bases in between. CDR3 protein: CASSPPRGTVNEQFF. CDR3 bases: TGTGCCAGCAGTCCCCCTAGGGGTACCGTCAATGAGCAGTTCTTC.

In its sample, this clone was seen a few times. This chain connects TRBV3-1 (or the pseudogene TRBV3-2) to TRBJ2-2, with unresolved D. The V gene's germline CDR1 is LGHDT and CDR2 YNNKEL (reference sequence). This CDR3 has 13 amino acids. V lost 2 bases and J 6 bases, leaving 7 bases between the germline ends. The CDR3 bases are TGTGCCAGCAGCCAAAGAGGTCCCGGGGAGCTGTTTTTT. Residues: CASSQRGPGELFF.

CDR3 region: CASFPERQGAKMNTEAFF. CDR3 nucleotides: TGTGCCAGCTTCCCCGAGAGGCAGGGGGCAAAAATGAACACTGAAGCTTTCTTT. The rearrangement links TRBV19 to TRBJ1-1, with TRBD1 matching over 8 bases. Germline V CDR1 and CDR2: LNHDA, SQIVND (reference sequence). The CDR3 length is 18 residues. V was pared by 9 bases and J by 0 bases, with 18 bases of the junction left unmatched. Full variable domain (outside the CDR3, taken from reference TRBV19 and TRBJ1-1): DGGITQSPKYLFRKEGQNVTLSCEQNLNHDAMYWYRQDPGQGLRLIYYSQIVNDFQKGDIAEGYSVSREKKESFPLTVTSAQKNPTAFYLCASFPERQGAKMNTEAFFGQGTRLTVV.

The chain combines TRBV11-2 with TRBJ1-1; 11 positions agree with TRBD1. J was trimmed by 6 bases and V by 5 bases; bases with no gene match: 2. This CDR3 has 13 amino acids. In germline, CDR1 is SGHAT, CDR2 FQNNGV. The CDR3 loop is CASSRDRGAEAFF. The CDR3 DNA reads TGTGCCAGCAGCAGGGACAGGGGGGCTGAAGCTTTCTTT.

The chain is built from TRBV30 and TRBJ1-5; 11 positions match TRBD1. Trimming at V came to 2 bases and at J to 2 bases, leaving 14 bases not matched to a gene. This CDR3 is 19 amino acids long. CDR1 and CDR2 (germline): GTSNPN, SVGIG (reference sequence). The CDR3 loop is CAWSPPGQGGYLCNQPQHF. The DNA of the CDR3 is TGTGCCTGGAGTCCACCGGGACAGGGGGGTTACCTCTGCAATCAGCCCCAGCATTTT.

The chain carries TRBV4-1 and TRBJ1-1; D call uncertain. The V gene lost 5 bases and the J gene lost 1 base, with 8 bases spanning the gap. Germline V gene sequence: CDR1 MGHRA, CDR2 YSYEKL. This CDR3 is built from 13 residues. CDR3 bases: TGCGCCAGCAGCGCCCGGGGGAACACTGAAGCTTTCTTT. Its protein product is CASSARGNTEAFF.

The V gene is TRBV18, the J gene TRBJ1-5; 8 nucleotides match TRBD1. With V trimmed by 2 bases and J by 3 bases, 6 bases remained unmatched. CDR1 and CDR2 (germline): KGHSH, LQKENI. The CDR3 loop spans 16 amino acids. In nucleotides, the CDR3 is TGTGCCAGCTCACCATCGGACAGGGTGGACAATCAGCCCCAGCATTTT. It codes for CASSPSDRVDNQPQHF. Combining the CDR3 with reference TRBV18 and TRBJ1-5 gives the whole variable domain NAGVMQNPRHLVRRRGQEARLRCSPMKGHSHVYWYRQLPEEGLKFMVYLQKENIIDESGMPKERFSAEFPKEGPSILRIQQVVRGDSAAYFCASSPSDRVDNQPQHFGDGTRLSIL.

The J gene is TRBJ1-2, the V gene TRBV5-8; 11 nucleotides align to TRBD1. The CDR3 has 14 residues. Looked up from germline, CDR1 is SGHTS and CDR2 is YDEGEE. Germline trimming cut 4 bases from V and 7 bases from J; bases unmatched to any gene: 6. As DNA, the CDR3 is TGTGCCAGCAGCCGGACAGGGGGCCTTGGTGGCTACACCTTC. It is translated as CASSRTGGLGGYTF.

The chain links TRBV19 to TRBJ2-1, with a tentative D call TRBD1 (5 bases). This CDR3 has 11 amino acids. Trimming shortened V by 7 bases and J by 8 bases, and 9 bases separated the two germline ends. CDR1 and CDR2 (germline): LNHDA, SQIVND (reference sequence). The CDR3 is CASTVGHEQFF. The CDR3 DNA sequence: TGTGCCAGTACCGTGGGGCATGAGCAGTTCTTC.

V gene TRBV15 combines with J gene TRBJ2-1, with TRBD1 matching 7 bases. In germline, CDR1 is LNHNV, CDR2 YYDKDF (reference sequence). The trim removed 1 base at V and 4 bases at J, leaving 7 bases unmatched. This CDR3 has 16 residues. The chain's CDR3 is CATSRGGRGSYNEQFF. As DNA, the CDR3 is TGTGCCACCAGCAGAGGGGGCAGGGGGTCTTACAATGAGCAGTTCTTC.

The V and J genes are TRBV5-4 and TRBJ1-1, with 10 nucleotides matching TRBD1. The CDR3 runs to 16 residues. The germline gives CDR1 SGHNT, CDR2 YYREEE (reference sequence). Trimming cost V 4 bases and J 0 bases; bases outside gene matches: 6. CDR3 nucleotide sequence: TGTGCCAGCAGCCCGGGACAGGGGCGTTTGAACACTGAAGCTTTCTTT. Translation: CASSPGQGRLNTEAFF.

This clone has only one observation. The J gene is TRBJ1-2, the V gene TRBV25-1; no firm D call. Between the trimmed V and J ends, which lost 6 bases and 0 bases, there was a span of 20 bases. The CDR3 is made up of 17 amino acids. The germline V gene has CDR1 MGHDK and CDR2 SYGVNS. CDR3 in DNA: TGTGCCAGCAGCGCCAGGACTCTCGGAGGGACTAACTATGGCTACACCTTC. Its translation is CASSARTLGGTNYGYTF.

The genes are TRBV3-1 (or the pseudogene TRBV3-2) and TRBJ1-2; no definite D call. Germline V CDR1 and CDR2: LGHDT, YNNKEL (reference sequence). This CDR3 has 14 amino acids. V lost 0 bases, J lost 0 bases, and 5 bases lay in between. The CDR3 loop reads CASSQEGANYGYTF. In nucleotides, the CDR3 is TGTGCCAGCAGCCAAGAGGGAGCTAACTATGGCTACACCTTC.

There are a few counts of this clone. The V and J genes are TRBV19 and TRBJ1-5; D perhaps matches TRBD1 (6 bases). This CDR3 is 15 amino acids long. Trimming removed 6 bases from V and 6 bases from J, with 18 bases in between. Germline V CDR1 and CDR2: LNHDA, SQIVND (reference sequence). The CDR3 region has the DNA TGTGCCAGTAGGACCGGACAGAAGAATAGTCAGCCCCAGCATTTT. This sequence encodes CASRTGQKNSQPQHF.

CDR3 sequence reads: CSVAEETQYF. In DNA form, the CDR3 reads TGCAGCGTTGCCGAGGAGACCCAGTACTTC. This rearrangement joins TRBV29-1 to TRBJ2-5; unclear D gene. The length of the CDR3 is 10 residues. V dropped 4 bases and J dropped 5 bases, with 5 bases sitting between them. CDR1 is SQVTM and CDR2 is ANQGSEA in the germline V gene. Full variable domain (missing parts from reference TRBV29-1 and TRBJ2-5): SAVISQKPSRDICQRGTSLTIQCQVDSQVTMMFWYRQQPGQSLTLIATANQGSEATYESGFVIDKFPISRPNLTFSTLTVSNMSPEDSSIYLCSVAEETQYFGPGTRLLVL.

The chain combines TRBV21-1 with TRBJ1-6. TRBV21-1 is flagged as a pseudogene. CDR3 length: 17 amino acids. CDR3 sequence: CASSRELYSSYNSPFHF. As DNA, the CDR3 is TGTGCCAGCAGCAGAGAACTTTATTCCTCCTATAATTCACCCTTCCACTTT.

J is TRBJ2-1 and V is TRBV10-1, with a weak D call TRBD1 (6 bases). This CDR3 spans 15 amino acids. The V gene's germline CDR1 is WNHNN and CDR2 SYGVQD (reference sequence). V lost 3 bases and J 9 bases, leaving 18 bases between the germline ends. Here the CDR3 reads CASSEGGTRRSEQFF. In DNA, the CDR3 is TGCGCCAGCAGTGAAGGGGGAACCCGTCGGAGTGAGCAGTTCTTC.

This sequence joins TRBV13 and TRBJ1-2; D is unclear. V dropped 7 bases and J dropped 4 bases, with 19 bases sitting between them. Germline-derived CDR1 and CDR2 are PRHDT and FYEKMQ (reference sequence). The CDR3 loop spans 15 amino acids. The CDR3 DNA reads TGTGCCAGCACCCATGGCGCTTTGGGAGGCTATGGCTACACCTTC. Protein: CASTHGALGGYGYTF.